This is a list of T cell receptor beta chains from one sample in a study of beta chain features in type 1 diabetes. Sequenced by immunoSEQ multiplex PCR; TCRdb stores in-frame clones only, minus some. Among some 640,000 clones listed, more than 12% were seen once. Material: naive CD4+ T cells from blood. Receptor source: a man aged 18 to 29 with type 1 diabetes. CDR3s include the opening cysteine and the closing phenylalanine or tryptophan. Fields, in order: V gene, J gene, clone size, D gene, CDR3 DNA, CDR3 protein. D genes are given only for firm matches. The size entry is marked missing in some rows and otherwise reads once, few, many or a size class.

>TRBV30|TRBJ2-7|.|.
TGTGCCTGGAGTATCGGAGGGCGCGGGCTAACGAGCTCCTACGAGCAGTACTTC
CAWSIGGRGLTSSYEQYF
>TRBV7-9|TRBJ1-2|.|TRBD1
TGTGCCAGCAGCCCACGACAGGGGGCAGACTATGGCTACACCTTC
CASSPRQGADYGYTF
>TRBV21-1|TRBJ2-5|few|.
TGTGCCAGCAGCCGCCGACTAGCGGGATGGGAGACCCAGTACTTC
CASSRRLAGWETQYF
>TRBV4-1|TRBJ2-7|.|TRBD1
TGCGCCAGCAGCCAGGGGACAGGGGACTCCTACGAGCAGTACTTC
CASSQGTGDSYEQYF
>TRBV2|TRBJ2-3|.|TRBD2
TGTGCCAGCATGCGCGGGGGGGCCATAGATACGCAGTATTTT
CASMRGGAIDTQYF
>TRBV7-2|TRBJ1-5|.|.
TGTGCCAGCAGCGGACGGGATCTGGGGCAGCCCCAGCATTTT
CASSGRDLGQPQHF
>TRBV30|TRBJ2-6|few|.
TGTGCCTGGAGTCCCCGGGAGGGGGCCAACGTCCTGACTTTC
CAWSPREGANVLTF
>TRBV7-2|TRBJ2-4|few|TRBD2
TGTGCCAGCAGCTTGAGTGGAGCGGGAGGGCCACAAAACATTCAGTACTTC
CASSLSGAGGPQNIQYF
>TRBV7-9|TRBJ2-7|few|TRBD1
TGTGCCAGCAGCTCGGGACAGGGGGCCTACGAGCAGTACTTC
CASSSGQGAYEQYF
>TRBV28|TRBJ2-3|.|.
TGTGCCAGCAGTCCTCCGGGGGAAACAGATACGCAGTATTTT
CASSPPGETDTQYF
>TRBV6-6|TRBJ1-2|few|.
TGTGCCAGCAGTTCCCGGGACAACTACGGCTACACCTTC
CASSSRDNYGYTF
>TRBV18|TRBJ2-3|.|.
TGTGCCAGCTCACCCGTTGGTACAGATACGCAGTATTTT
CASSPVGTDTQYF
>TRBV10-3|TRBJ2-7|few|.
TGTGCCATCACCCGGACAGAAACGTCCTACGAGCAGTACTTC
CAITRTETSYEQYF
>TRBV30|TRBJ2-7|few|TRBD2
TGTGCCTGGAGCTGGACTAGCGGGAGAGGGGGGCGGGAGCAGTACTTC
CAWSWTSGRGGREQYF
>TRBV5-1|TRBJ2-7|once|.
TGCGCCAGCAGCTTGGATTTCAGCGGAACCTACGAGCAGTACTTC
CASSLDFSGTYEQYF
>TRBV27|TRBJ2-3|.|TRBD2
TGTGCCAGCAGTTTATTCGGCTCGGGGACTAGCGGGAAAGATACGCAGTATTTT
CASSLFGSGTSGKDTQYF
>TRBV30|TRBJ1-2|few|.
TGTGCCTGGAGTGGGACACAACTGGTATCTGGCTACACCTTC
CAWSGTQLVSGYTF
>TRBV14|TRBJ2-3|few|.
TGTGCCAGCAGCCAAGCGGGGGCGCAAGATACGCAGTATTTT
CASSQAGAQDTQYF
>TRBV19|TRBJ1-5|.|.
TGTGCCAGTAGTATACAGCCCCACGGCAATCAGCCCCAGCATTTT
CASSIQPHGNQPQHF
>TRBV9|TRBJ1-4|.|.
TGTGCCAGCAGCGTGGGTCTGACGGGGGACGGTGGGGAAAAACTGTTTTTT
CASSVGLTGDGGEKLFF
>TRBV29-1|TRBJ1-1|few|.
TGCAGCGTTGAATGGCTGGCAGGGAGAACTGAAGCTTTCTTT
CSVEWLAGRTEAFF
>TRBV4-1|TRBJ2-2|few|.
TGCGCCAGCAGCCAAGTCCCCGGGGGGCCGACTCATTTGAACACCGGGGAGCTGTTTTTT
CASSQVPGGPTHLNTGELFF
>TRBV7-9|TRBJ2-5|few|.
TGTGCCAGCAGCTTAGCTCGTCAGGGGAGGGGAGAGACCCAGTACTTC
CASSLARQGRGETQYF
>TRBV4-2|TRBJ2-1|few|TRBD2
TGTGCCAGCAGCCAAGGCGGACTAGCGGGATACAATGAGCAGTTCTTC
CASSQGGLAGYNEQFF
>TRBV9|TRBJ1-5|few|.
TGTGCCAGCAGCGTAGTATTGTCAGGGGCCAATCAGCCCCAGCATTTT
CASSVVLSGANQPQHF
>TRBV5-1|TRBJ2-3|few|.
TGCGCCAGCAGCTTAACCACAGATACGCAGTATTTT
CASSLTTDTQYF
>TRBV25-1|TRBJ1-2|few|.
TGTGCCAGCAGTCCGACCGGGAGGCTCGGCTACACCTTC
CASSPTGRLGYTF
>TRBV7-9|TRBJ2-7|.|.
TGTGCCAGCATCAGAGGGCCAGGGGAGGGCGAGCAGTACTTC
CASIRGPGEGEQYF
>TRBV4-3|TRBJ2-7|.|TRBD2
TGCGCCAGCAGCCAGATAAGCGGGGGTTCCTACGAGCAGTACTTC
CASSQISGGSYEQYF
>TRBV2|TRBJ2-2|.|.
TGTGCCAGCGTTCCAGTATCCGGGGAGCTGTTTTTT
CASVPVSGELFF
>TRBV9|TRBJ2-1|few|TRBD1
TGTGCGGGGAAAAGTCGGGACAGGGGGACTTGGAATGAGCAGTTCTTC
CAGKSRDRGTWNEQFF
>TRBV30|TRBJ2-2|.|.
TGTGCCTGGAGTTTGGGCGGGGAGCTGTTTTTT
CAWSLGGELFF
>TRBV15|TRBJ1-1|few|TRBD1
TGTGCCACCAGCACCGACGGACAGGGGAACACTGAAGCTTTCTTT
CATSTDGQGNTEAFF
>TRBV19|TRBJ2-5|few|.
TGTGCCAGTAGGGAGCAACCGTACCAAGAGACCCAGTACTTC
CASREQPYQETQYF
>TRBV29-1|TRBJ2-7|.|.
TGCAGCGGATGGAGGGGGCCCTACGAGCAGTACTTC
CSGWRGPYEQYF
>TRBV30|TRBJ1-2|few|.
TGTGCCTGGAGTGCCCGGATAGACGGCTACACCTTC
CAWSARIDGYTF
>TRBV30|TRBJ2-5|few|.
TGTGCCTGGGTTCTCGGGGGGCAGAGGGAGACCCAGTACTTC
CAWVLGGQRETQYF
>TRBV5-1|TRBJ2-1|few|TRBD2
TGCGCCAGCAGCTTGGGAGCGGGGGCCATATACAATGAGCAGTTCTTC
CASSLGAGAIYNEQFF
>TRBV7-9|TRBJ1-2|.|.
TGTGCCAGCAGCTTAGAAAGTTTCTATGGCTACACCTTC
CASSLESFYGYTF
>TRBV28|TRBJ2-7|few|.
TGTGCCAGCAGTTTCAGGGTCTACGAGCAGTACTTC
CASSFRVYEQYF
>TRBV6-5|TRBJ1-1|.|TRBD1
TGTGCCATCGTATTTTGGTACCGGGACAGGCTTCAAGCTTTCTTT
CAIVFWYRDRLQAFF
>TRBV2|TRBJ1-4|few|.
TGTGCCAGCAGGACAGCGCTTAATGAAAAACTGTTTTTT
CASRTALNEKLFF
>TRBV30|TRBJ2-4|.|TRBD1
TGTGCCGGAACTGGGACAGGGAGCACCATTCAGTACTTC
CAGTGTGSTIQYF